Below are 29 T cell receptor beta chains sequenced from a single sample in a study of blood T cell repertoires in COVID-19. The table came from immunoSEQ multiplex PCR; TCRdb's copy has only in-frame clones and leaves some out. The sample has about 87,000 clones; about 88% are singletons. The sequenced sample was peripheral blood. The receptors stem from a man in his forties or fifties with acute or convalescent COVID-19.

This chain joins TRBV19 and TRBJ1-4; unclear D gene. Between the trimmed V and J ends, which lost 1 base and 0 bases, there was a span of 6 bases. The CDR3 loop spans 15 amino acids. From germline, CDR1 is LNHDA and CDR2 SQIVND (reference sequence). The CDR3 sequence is CASSIGYSTNEKLFF. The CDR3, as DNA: TGTGCCAGTAGTATAGGGTACTCAACTAATGAAAAACTGTTTTTT. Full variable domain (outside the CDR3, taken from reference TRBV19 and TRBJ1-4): DGGITQSPKYLFRKEGQNVTLSCEQNLNHDAMYWYRQDPGQGLRLIYYSQIVNDFQKGDIAEGYSVSREKKESFPLTVTSAQKNPTAFYLCASSIGYSTNEKLFFGSGTQLSVL.

As DNA, the CDR3 is TGTGCCAGCAGCCGCGAGGGATACGAGCAGTACTTC. As protein: CASSREGYEQYF. The chain links TRBV11-1 to TRBJ2-7; a weak D match, TRBD2 (5 bases). The V end was cut by 5 bases, the J end by 4 bases, with 9 bases between. Germline V gene sequence: CDR1 SGHAT, CDR2 FQDESV (reference sequence). This CDR3 comprises 12 residues.

CDR3 nucleotides: TGTGCCAGTGGGAGAGACACCGGGGAGCTGTTTTTT. As protein: CASGRDTGELFF. The J gene is TRBJ2-2, the V gene TRBV6-5, with a tentative D call TRBD2 (5 bases). This CDR3 has 12 residues. CDR1 and CDR2 (germline): MNHEY, SVGAGI. V lost 9 bases and J lost 3, with 8 bases in between.

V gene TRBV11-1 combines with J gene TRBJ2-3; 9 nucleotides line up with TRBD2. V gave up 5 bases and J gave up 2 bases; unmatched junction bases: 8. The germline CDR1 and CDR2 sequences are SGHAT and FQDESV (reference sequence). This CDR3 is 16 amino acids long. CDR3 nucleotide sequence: TGTGCCAGCAGCAAGCCTCTAGCGGGGTCCACAGATACGCAGTATTTT. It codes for CASSKPLAGSTDTQYF.

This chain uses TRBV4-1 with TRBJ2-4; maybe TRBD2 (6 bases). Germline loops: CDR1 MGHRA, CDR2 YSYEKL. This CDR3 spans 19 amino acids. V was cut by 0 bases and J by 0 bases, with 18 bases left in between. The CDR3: CASSQDEGTRGLAKNIQYF. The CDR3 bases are TGCGCCAGCAGCCAAGATGAGGGGACCCGGGGACTAGCCAAAAACATTCAGTACTTC.

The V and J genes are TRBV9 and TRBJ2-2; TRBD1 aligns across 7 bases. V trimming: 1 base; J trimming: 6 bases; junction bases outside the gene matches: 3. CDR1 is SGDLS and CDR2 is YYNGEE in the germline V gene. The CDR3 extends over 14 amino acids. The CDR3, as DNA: TGTGCCAGCAGCGTACTAACAGGGGCCGGGGAGCTGTTTTTT. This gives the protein CASSVLTGAGELFF.

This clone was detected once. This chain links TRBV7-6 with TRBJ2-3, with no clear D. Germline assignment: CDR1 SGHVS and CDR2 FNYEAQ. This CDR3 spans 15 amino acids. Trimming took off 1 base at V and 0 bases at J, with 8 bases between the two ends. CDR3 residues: CASSLVGESTDTQYF. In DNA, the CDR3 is TGTGCCAGCAGCTTAGTCGGAGAAAGCACAGATACGCAGTATTTT.

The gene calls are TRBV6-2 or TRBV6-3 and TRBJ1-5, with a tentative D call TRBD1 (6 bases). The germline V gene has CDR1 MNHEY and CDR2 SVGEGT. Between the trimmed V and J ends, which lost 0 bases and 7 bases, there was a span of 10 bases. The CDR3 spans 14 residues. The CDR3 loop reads CASSYSGGGQPQHF. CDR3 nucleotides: TGTGCCAGCAGTTACTCGGGAGGGGGACAGCCCCAGCATTTT.

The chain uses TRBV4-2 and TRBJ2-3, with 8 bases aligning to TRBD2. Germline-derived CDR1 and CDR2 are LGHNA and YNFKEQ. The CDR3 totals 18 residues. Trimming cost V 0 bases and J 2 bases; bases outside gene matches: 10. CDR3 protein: CASSQEPSGYLNTDTQYF. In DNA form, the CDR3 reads TGTGCCAGCAGCCAAGAACCTAGCGGGTACCTCAACACAGATACGCAGTATTTT.

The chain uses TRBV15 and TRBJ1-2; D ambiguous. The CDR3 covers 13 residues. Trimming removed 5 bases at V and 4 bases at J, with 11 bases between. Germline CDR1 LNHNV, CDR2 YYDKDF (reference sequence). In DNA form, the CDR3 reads TGTGCCACCAGCGGAACGACGGGCTATGGCTACACCTTC. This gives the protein CATSGTTGYGYTF.

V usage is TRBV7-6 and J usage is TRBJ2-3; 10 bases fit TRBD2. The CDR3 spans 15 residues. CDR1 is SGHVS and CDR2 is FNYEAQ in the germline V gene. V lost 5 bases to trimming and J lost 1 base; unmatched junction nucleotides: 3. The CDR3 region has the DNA TGTGCCAGCAGCATCGGGACTAGCGGCACAGATACGCAGTATTTT. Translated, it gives CASSIGTSGTDTQYF. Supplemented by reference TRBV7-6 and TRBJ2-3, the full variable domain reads GAGVSQSPRYKVTKRGQDVALRCDPISGHVSLYWYRQALGQGPEFLTYFNYEAQQDKSGLPNDRFSAERPEGSISTLTIQRTEQRDSAMYRCASSIGTSGTDTQYFGPGTRLTVL.

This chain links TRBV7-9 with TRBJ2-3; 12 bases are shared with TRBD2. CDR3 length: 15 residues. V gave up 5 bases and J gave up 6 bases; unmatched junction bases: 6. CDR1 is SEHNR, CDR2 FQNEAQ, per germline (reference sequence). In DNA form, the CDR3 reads TGTGCCAGCAGCCCTACTAGCGGGGGGCGTGATACGCAGTATTTT. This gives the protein CASSPTSGGRDTQYF.

The CDR3 spells CASSLQASSYNEQFF. Written as DNA, the CDR3 is TGTGCCAGCAGTCTGCAGGCGAGCTCCTACAATGAGCAGTTCTTC. The chain links TRBV5-5 to TRBJ2-1; D gene unclear. Trimming took off 5 bases at V and 0 bases at J, with 12 bases between the two ends. From germline, CDR1 is SGHKS and CDR2 YYEKEE (reference sequence). There are 15 residues in the CDR3. Supplemented by reference TRBV5-5 and TRBJ2-1, the full variable domain reads DAGVTQSPTHLIKTRGQQVTLRCSPISGHKSVSWYQQVLGQGPQFIFQYYEKEERGRGNFPDRFSARQFPNYSSELNVNALLLGDSALYLCASSLQASSYNEQFFGPGTRLTVL.

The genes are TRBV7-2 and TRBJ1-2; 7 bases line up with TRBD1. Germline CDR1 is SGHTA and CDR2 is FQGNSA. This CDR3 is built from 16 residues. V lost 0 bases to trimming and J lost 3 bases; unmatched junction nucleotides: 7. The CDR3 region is CASSLAWQGGYYGYTF. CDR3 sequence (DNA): TGTGCCAGCAGCTTAGCATGGCAGGGGGGCTACTATGGCTACACCTTC.

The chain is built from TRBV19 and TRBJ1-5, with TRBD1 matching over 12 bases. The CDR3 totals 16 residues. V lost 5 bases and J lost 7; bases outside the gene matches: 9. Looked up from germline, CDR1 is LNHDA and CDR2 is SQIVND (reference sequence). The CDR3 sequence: CASSSRRGQGAQPQHF. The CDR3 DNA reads TGTGCCAGTAGTTCCCGAAGGGGACAGGGGGCCCAGCCCCAGCATTTT. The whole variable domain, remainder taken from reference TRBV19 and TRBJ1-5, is DGGITQSPKYLFRKEGQNVTLSCEQNLNHDAMYWYRQDPGQGLRLIYYSQIVNDFQKGDIAEGYSVSREKKESFPLTVTSAQKNPTAFYLCASSSRRGQGAQPQHFGDGTRLSIL.

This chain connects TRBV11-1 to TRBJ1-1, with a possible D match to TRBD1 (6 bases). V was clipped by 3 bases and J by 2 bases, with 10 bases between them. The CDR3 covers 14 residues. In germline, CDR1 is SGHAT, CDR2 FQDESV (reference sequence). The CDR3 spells CASSLRGHNTEAFF. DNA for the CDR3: TGTGCCAGCAGCTTGAGGGGACACAACACTGAAGCTTTCTTT.

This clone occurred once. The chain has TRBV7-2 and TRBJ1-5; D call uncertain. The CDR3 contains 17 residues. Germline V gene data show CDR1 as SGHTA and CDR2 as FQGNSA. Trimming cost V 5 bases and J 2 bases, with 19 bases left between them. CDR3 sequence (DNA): TGTGCCAGCAGCGCCGGTTCAGGAGGTCTTCGCAATCAGCCCCAGCATTTT. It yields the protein CASSAGSGGLRNQPQHF. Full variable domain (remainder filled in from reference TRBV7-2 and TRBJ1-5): GAGVSQSPSNKVTEKGKDVELRCDPISGHTALYWYRQSLGQGLEFLIYFQGNSAPDKSGLPSDRFSAERTGGSVSTLTIQRTQQEDSAVYLCASSAGSGGLRNQPQHFGDGTRLSIL.

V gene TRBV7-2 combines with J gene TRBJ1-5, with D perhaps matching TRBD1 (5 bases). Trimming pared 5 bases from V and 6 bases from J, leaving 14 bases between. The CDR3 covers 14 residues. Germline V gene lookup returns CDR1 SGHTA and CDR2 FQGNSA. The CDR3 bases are TGTGCCAGCAGCCCTAGAGTTGGGGCTCAGCCCCAGCATTTT. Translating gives CASSPRVGAQPQHF.

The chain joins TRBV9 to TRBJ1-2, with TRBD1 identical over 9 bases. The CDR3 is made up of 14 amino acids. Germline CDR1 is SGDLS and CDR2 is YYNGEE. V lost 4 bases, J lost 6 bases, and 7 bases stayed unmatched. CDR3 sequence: CASSIRQGVDGYTF. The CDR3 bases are TGTGCCAGCAGCATACGACAGGGGGTAGATGGCTACACCTTC.

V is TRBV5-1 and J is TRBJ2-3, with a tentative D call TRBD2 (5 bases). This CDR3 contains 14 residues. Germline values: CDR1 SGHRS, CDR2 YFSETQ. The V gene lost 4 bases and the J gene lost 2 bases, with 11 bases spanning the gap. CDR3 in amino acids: CASSAPDYTDTQYF. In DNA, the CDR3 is TGCGCCAGCAGCGCGCCCGACTACACAGATACGCAGTATTTT.

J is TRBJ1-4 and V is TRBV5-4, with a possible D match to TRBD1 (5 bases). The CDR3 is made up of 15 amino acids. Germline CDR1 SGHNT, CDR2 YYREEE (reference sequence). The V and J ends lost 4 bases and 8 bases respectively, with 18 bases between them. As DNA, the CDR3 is TGTGCCAGCAGCCTAGATGTGGGGCCCAACGAAAAACTGTTTTTT. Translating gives CASSLDVGPNEKLFF.

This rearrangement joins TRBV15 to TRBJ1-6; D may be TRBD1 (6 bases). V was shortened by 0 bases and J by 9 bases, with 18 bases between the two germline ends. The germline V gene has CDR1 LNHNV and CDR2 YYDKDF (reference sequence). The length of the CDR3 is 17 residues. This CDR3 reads CATSRDLGHYGFSPLHF. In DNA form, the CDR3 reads TGTGCCACCAGCAGAGATCTGGGACACTACGGATTTTCACCCCTCCACTTT.

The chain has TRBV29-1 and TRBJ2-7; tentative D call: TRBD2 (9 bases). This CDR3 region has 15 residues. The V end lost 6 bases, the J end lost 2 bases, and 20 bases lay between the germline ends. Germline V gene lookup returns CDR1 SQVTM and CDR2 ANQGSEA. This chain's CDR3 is CSVQGAQRGAYEQYF. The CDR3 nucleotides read TGCAGCGTCCAGGGGGCCCAGCGGGGGGCCTACGAGCAGTACTTC.

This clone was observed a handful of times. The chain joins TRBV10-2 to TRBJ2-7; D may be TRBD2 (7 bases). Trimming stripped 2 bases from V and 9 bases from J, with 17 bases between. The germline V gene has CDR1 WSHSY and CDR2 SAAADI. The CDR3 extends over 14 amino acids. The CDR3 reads CASSERGRAGRQYF. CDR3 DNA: TGCGCCAGCAGTGAGAGGGGGAGGGCCGGGAGGCAGTACTTC.

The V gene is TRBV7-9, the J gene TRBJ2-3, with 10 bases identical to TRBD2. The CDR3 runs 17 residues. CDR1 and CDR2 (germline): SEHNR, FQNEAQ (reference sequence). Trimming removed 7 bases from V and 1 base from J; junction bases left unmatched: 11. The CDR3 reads CASTVSGGARGTDTQYF. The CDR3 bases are TGTGCCAGCACCGTGAGCGGGGGGGCGAGGGGCACAGATACGCAGTATTTT.

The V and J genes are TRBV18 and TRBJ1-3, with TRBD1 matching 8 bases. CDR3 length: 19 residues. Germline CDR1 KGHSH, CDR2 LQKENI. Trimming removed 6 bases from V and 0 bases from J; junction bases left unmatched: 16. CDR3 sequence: CASSHPTLTGGPSGNTIYF. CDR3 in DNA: TGTGCCAGCTCGCATCCCACCCTTACAGGGGGGCCCTCTGGAAACACCATATATTTT. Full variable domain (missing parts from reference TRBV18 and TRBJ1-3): NAGVMQNPRHLVRRRGQEARLRCSPMKGHSHVYWYRQLPEEGLKFMVYLQKENIIDESGMPKERFSAEFPKEGPSILRIQQVVRGDSAAYFCASSHPTLTGGPSGNTIYFGEGSWLTVV.

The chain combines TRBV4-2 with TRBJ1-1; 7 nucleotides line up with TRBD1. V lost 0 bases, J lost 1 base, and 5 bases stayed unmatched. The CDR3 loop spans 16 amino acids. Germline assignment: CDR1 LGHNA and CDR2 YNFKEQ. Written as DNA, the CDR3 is TGTGCCAGCAGCCAAGATTCCCGGGACAGGAACACTGAAGCTTTCTTT. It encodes CASSQDSRDRNTEAFF.

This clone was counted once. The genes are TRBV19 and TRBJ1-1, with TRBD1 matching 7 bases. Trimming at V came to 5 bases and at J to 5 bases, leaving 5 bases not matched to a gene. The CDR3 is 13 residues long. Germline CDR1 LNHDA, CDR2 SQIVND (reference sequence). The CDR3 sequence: CASSATGRTEAFF. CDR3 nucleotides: TGTGCCAGTAGTGCGACAGGGAGGACTGAAGCTTTCTTT.

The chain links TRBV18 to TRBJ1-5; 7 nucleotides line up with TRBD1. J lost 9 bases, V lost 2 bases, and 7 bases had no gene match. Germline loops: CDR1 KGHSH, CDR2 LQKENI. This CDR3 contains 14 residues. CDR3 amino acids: CASSPSRGPGPQHF. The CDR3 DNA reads TGTGCCAGCTCACCAAGTAGGGGGCCGGGGCCCCAGCATTTT.